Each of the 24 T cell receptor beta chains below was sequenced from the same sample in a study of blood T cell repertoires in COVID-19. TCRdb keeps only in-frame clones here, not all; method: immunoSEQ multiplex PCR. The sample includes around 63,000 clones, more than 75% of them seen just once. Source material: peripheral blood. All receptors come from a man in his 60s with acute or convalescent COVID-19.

The CDR3 bases are TGTGCCAGCAGCTTAGATCTCGCCGAGCGATTCTATGGCTACACCTTC. Translating it yields CASSLDLAERFYGYTF. J is TRBJ1-2 and V is TRBV11-3; D remains ambiguous. V was trimmed by 0 bases and J by 4 bases, leaving 15 bases between them. CDR3 length: 16 residues. From germline, CDR1 is SGHNT and CDR2 YENEEA.

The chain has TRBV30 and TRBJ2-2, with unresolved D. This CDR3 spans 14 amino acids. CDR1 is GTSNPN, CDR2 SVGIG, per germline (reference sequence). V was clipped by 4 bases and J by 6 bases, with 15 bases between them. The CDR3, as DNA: TGTGCCTGGATGGGTTGGGCCTCCTCCGGGGAGCTGTTTTTT. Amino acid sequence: CAWMGWASSGELFF.

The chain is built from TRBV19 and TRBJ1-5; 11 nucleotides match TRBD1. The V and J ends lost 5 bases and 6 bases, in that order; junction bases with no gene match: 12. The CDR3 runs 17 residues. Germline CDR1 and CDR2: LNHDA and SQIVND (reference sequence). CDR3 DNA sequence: TGTGCCAGTAGTTCCAAGGGGGGACAGGGGGACAGTCAGCCCCAGCATTTT. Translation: CASSSKGGQGDSQPQHF.

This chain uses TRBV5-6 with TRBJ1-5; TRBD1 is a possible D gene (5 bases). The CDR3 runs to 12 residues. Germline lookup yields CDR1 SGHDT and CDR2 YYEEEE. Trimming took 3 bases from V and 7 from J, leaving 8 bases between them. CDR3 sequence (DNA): TGTGCCAGCAGCTGGGGGGAACAGCCCCAGCATTTT. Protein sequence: CASSWGEQPQHF.

This CDR3 is CASSVDGGSNTEAFF. As DNA, the CDR3 is TGTGCCAGCAGCGTAGATGGGGGCTCGAACACTGAAGCTTTCTTT. This chain links TRBV9 with TRBJ1-1; tentatively, D is TRBD1 (6 bases). The CDR3 has 15 residues. The germline CDR1 and CDR2 sequences are SGDLS and YYNGEE. Between the trimmed V and J ends, which lost 0 bases and 1 base, there was a span of 10 bases.

The CDR3 here is CASSTRQGNGEQYF. The CDR3 DNA is TGTGCCAGCAGCACCAGACAGGGGAACGGCGAGCAGTACTTC. J is TRBJ2-7 and V is TRBV21-1; TRBD1, the table's D call, lacks a check against the DNA. TRBV21-1 is marked as a pseudogene. The CDR3 runs 14 residues.

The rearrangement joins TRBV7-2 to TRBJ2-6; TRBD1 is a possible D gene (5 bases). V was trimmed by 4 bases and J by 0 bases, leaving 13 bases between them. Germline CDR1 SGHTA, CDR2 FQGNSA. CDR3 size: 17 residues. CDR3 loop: CASSYRLRGSGANVLTF. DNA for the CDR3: TGTGCCAGCAGCTACCGGCTTAGGGGCTCTGGGGCCAACGTCCTGACTTTC.

The CDR3 DNA reads as TGTGCCAGCAGCTCCCGGGACTCTGAAGCTTTCTTT. This sequence encodes CASSSRDSEAFF. This rearrangement joins TRBV11-3 to TRBJ1-1, with D possibly TRBD1 on 5 matching bases. The length of the CDR3 is 12 residues. The V end lost 4 bases, the J end lost 6 bases, and 9 bases lay between the germline ends. Germline CDR1 is SGHNT and CDR2 is YENEEA.

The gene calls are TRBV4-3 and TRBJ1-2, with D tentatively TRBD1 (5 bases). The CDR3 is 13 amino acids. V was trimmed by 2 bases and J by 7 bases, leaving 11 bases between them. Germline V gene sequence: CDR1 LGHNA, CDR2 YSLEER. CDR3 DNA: TGCGCCAGCAGCCAAACAGGCGGGGGTGGCTACACCTTC. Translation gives CASSQTGGGGYTF.

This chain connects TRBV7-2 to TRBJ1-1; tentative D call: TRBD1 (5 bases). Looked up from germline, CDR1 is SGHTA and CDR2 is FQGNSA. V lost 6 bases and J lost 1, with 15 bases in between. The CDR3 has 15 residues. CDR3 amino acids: CASSPMTATNTEAFF. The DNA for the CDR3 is TGTGCCAGCAGTCCGATGACAGCGACGAACACTGAAGCTTTCTTT.

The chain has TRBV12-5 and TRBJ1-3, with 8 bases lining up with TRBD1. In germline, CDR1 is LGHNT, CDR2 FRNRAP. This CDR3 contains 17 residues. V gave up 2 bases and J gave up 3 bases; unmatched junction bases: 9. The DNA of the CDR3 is TGTGCTAGTGGTTTGTGGACAGGGAAATTAGGTGGAAACACCATATATTTT. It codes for CASGLWTGKLGGNTIYF.

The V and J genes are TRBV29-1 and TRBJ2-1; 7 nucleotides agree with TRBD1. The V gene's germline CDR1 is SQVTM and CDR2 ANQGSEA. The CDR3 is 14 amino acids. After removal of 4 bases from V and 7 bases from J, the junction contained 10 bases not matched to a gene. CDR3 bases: TGCAGCGTTGTCAGGGGGAGCGATGAGAATGAGCAGTTCTTC. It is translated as CSVVRGSDENEQFF.

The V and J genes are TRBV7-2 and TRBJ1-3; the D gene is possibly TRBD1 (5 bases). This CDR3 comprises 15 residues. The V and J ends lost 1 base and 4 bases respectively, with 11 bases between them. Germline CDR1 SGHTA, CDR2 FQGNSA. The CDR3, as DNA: TGTGCCAGCAGCTTAGTAGGGGCAGGGGGAAACACCATATATTTT. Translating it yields CASSLVGAGGNTIYF.

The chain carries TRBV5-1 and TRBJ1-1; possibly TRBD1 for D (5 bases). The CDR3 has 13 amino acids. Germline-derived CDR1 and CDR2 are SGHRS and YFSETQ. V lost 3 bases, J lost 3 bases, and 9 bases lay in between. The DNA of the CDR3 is TGCGCCAGCAGCTCGGAGGGGTACACTGAAGCTTTCTTT. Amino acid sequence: CASSSEGYTEAFF.

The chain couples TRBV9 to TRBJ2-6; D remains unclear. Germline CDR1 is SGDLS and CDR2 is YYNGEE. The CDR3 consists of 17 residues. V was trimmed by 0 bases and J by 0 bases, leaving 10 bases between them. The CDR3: CASSVGQKSSGANVLTF. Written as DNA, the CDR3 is TGTGCCAGCAGCGTAGGGCAGAAAAGCTCTGGGGCCAACGTCCTGACTTTC.

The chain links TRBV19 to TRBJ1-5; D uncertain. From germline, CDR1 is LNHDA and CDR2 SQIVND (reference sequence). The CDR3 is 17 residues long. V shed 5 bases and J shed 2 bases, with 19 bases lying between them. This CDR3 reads CASSLASGSGGNQPQHF. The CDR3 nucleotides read TGTGCCAGTAGTCTCGCCTCCGGGAGCGGGGGCAATCAGCCCCAGCATTTT.

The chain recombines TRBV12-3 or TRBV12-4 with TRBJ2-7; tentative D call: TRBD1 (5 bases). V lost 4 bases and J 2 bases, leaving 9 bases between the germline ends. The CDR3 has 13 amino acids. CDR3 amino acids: CASSSGQPYEQYF. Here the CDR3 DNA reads TGTGCCAGCAGTTCCGGACAACCCTACGAGCAGTACTTC.

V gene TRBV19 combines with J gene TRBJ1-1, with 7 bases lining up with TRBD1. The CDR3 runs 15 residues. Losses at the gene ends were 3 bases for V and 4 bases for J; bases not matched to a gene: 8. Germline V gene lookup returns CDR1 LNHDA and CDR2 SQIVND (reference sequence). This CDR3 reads CASSMGTATITEAFF. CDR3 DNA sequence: TGTGCCAGTAGTATGGGGACAGCAACAATCACTGAAGCTTTCTTT. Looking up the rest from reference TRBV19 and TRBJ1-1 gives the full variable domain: DGGITQSPKYLFRKEGQNVTLSCEQNLNHDAMYWYRQDPGQGLRLIYYSQIVNDFQKGDIAEGYSVSREKKESFPLTVTSAQKNPTAFYLCASSMGTATITEAFFGQGTRLTVV.

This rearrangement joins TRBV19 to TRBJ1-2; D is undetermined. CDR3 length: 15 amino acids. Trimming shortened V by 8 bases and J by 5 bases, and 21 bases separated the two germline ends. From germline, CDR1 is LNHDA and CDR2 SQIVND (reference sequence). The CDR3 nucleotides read TGTGCCAGTCCATCCGGCGCAGGCGCGCGTTATGGCTACACCTTC. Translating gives CASPSGAGARYGYTF.

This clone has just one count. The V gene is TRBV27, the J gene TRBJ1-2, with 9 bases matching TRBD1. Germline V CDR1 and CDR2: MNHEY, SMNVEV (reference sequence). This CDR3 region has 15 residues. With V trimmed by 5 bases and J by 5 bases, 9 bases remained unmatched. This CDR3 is CASSPGQGIGYGYTF. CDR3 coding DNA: TGTGCCAGCAGTCCAGGACAGGGGATAGGGTATGGCTACACCTTC.

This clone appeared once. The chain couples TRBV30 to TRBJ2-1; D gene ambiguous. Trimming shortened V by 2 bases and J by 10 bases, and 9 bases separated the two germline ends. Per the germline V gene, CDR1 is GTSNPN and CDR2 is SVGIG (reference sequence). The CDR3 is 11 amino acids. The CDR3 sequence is CAWSTSWEQFF. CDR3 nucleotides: TGTGCCTGGAGTACATCTTGGGAGCAGTTCTTC.

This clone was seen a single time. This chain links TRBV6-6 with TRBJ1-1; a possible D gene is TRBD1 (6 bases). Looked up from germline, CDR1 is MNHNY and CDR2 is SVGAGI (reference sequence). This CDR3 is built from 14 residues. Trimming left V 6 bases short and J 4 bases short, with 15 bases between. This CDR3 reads CASSPRGRSTEAFF. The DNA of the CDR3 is TGTGCCAGCAGCCCCAGGGGCAGGAGCACTGAAGCTTTCTTT.

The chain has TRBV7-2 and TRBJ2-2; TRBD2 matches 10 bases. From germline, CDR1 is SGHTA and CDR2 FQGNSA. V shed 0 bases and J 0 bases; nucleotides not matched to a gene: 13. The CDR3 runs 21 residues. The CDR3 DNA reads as TGTGCCAGCAGCTTAGCGGGGGCTAGCGGGGGCCTAACGGCGAACACCGGGGAGCTGTTTTTT. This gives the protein CASSLAGASGGLTANTGELFF.

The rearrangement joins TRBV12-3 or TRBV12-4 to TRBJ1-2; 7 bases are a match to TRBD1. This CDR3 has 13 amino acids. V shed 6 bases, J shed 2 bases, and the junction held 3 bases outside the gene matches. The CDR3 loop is CASSPTGNYGYTF. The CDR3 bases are TGTGCCAGCAGCCCGACAGGGAACTATGGCTACACCTTC.